This T cell receptor (beta chain) appears in the sequencing data of a study of shared clonotypes between healthy human individuals. Per the germline V gene, CDR1 is SGHTA and CDR2 is FQGNSA. CDR3 size: 14 residues. V dropped 1 base and J dropped 2 bases, with 9 bases sitting between them. Naive CD8 cells were CD45RO-negative, positively selected for CCR7, excluding terminally differentiated effector memory CD45RA+ cells. Generated by immunoSEQ multiplex PCR, the TCRdb table keeps only in-frame clones and is missing some. The table has roughly 890,000 clones, about 91% seen once; the top ten hold approximately 25%. Study-level points and caveats: Clonotypes which were not shared had lower generation probabilities than clonotypes that all four donors shared.

This clone was found once. Its antigen is not known. J is TRBJ2-7 and V is TRBV7-2, with D possibly matching TRBD2 (5 bases). The sample consisted of naive CD8+ T cells sorted from blood. The clonotype comes from a man aged 30 to 45 in good health. DNA of the CDR3: TGTGCCAGCAGCTTAGATCCGGGAACCTACGAGCAGTACTTC. Amino acids: CASSLDPGTYEQYF.